One and the same sample provided the 32 T cell receptor beta chains below, sequenced in a study of shared clonotypes between healthy human individuals. The data were produced by immunoSEQ multiplex PCR, yet TCRdb's version contains in-frame clones alone and is incomplete. The table has some 2.1 million clones, around 95% seen once. The sequenced material came from naive CD4+ T cells sorted from blood. Subset: CD45RA+ positively selected. The receptors stem from a man aged 18 to 30 in good health.

The chain links TRBV23-1 to TRBJ2-7, with 8 positions matching TRBD1. TRBV23-1 carries the ORF label, with uncertain function. This CDR3 region has 15 residues. V shed 2 bases, J shed 4 bases, and the junction held 7 bases outside the gene matches. The CDR3 coding sequence is TGCGCCAGCAGTCAAAACCGGGACAGGTATTACGAGCAGTACTTC. Protein: CASSQNRDRYYEQYF.

The gene calls are TRBV7-9 and TRBJ1-5; 10 nucleotides agree with TRBD1. V was clipped by 4 bases and J by 6 bases; unmatched bases: 0. This CDR3 region has 13 residues. Germline V gives CDR1 SEHNR, CDR2 FQNEAQ (reference sequence). Here the CDR3 DNA reads TGTGCCAGCAGCTGGGACAGGGGTCAGCCCCAGCATTTT. This codes for CASSWDRGQPQHF.

This chain joins TRBV18 and TRBJ2-3, with unresolved D. CDR1 KGHSH and CDR2 LQKENI come from the germline V gene. This CDR3 is 14 amino acids long. V lost 6 bases and J lost 4, with 14 bases in between. The CDR3 sequence: CASSPQTNADTQYF. For the CDR3, the DNA is TGTGCCAGCTCCCCCCAGACAAATGCAGATACGCAGTATTTT.

For this clone: The same CDR3 also results from other DNA sequences found in this sample. The chain uses TRBV7-9 and TRBJ2-7; 10 bases line up with TRBD2. The CDR3 has 14 amino acids. The J segment lost 1 base and the V segment lost 5 bases, leaving 2 bases of the junction unmatched. Germline V gives CDR1 SEHNR, CDR2 FQNEAQ (reference sequence). The CDR3: CASSRTSGSYEQYF. The DNA of the CDR3 is TGTGCCAGCAGCCGGACTAGCGGATCCTACGAGCAGTACTTC.

Comment on this clone: Compared with germline, one end of the junction differs, possibly owing to a read error. This chain uses TRBV7-7 with TRBJ2-1, with D possibly matching TRBD2 (5 bases). Germline loops: CDR1 SSHAT, CDR2 FNYEAQ (reference sequence). The CDR3 runs to 15 residues. The CDR3 sequence is CASSLGGSFYNEQFF. In nucleotides, the CDR3 is TGTGCTAGCAGCTTAGGTGGGAGCTTCTACAATGAGCAGTTCTTC.

The rearrangement uses TRBV7-3 and TRBJ2-6, with TRBD1 matching over 7 bases. This CDR3 is 15 amino acids long. Trimming removed 5 bases from V and 2 bases from J; junction bases left unmatched: 3. Germline CDR1 and CDR2: SGHTA and FQGTGA. The CDR3 is CASSLDRAGANVLTF. The CDR3 DNA is TGTGCCAGCAGCCTCGACAGGGCTGGGGCCAACGTCCTGACTTTC.

The rearrangement uses TRBV27 and TRBJ1-5; D may be TRBD1 (5 bases). Per germline, CDR1 MNHEY and CDR2 SMNVEV (reference sequence). The CDR3 totals 19 residues. V shed 5 bases and J shed 5 bases, with 28 bases lying between them. This CDR3 is CASSTVRDRWSREDQPQHF. The DNA for the CDR3 is TGTGCCAGCAGTACCGTGAGGGACCGGTGGTCGCGGGAGGATCAGCCCCAGCATTTT.

The chain combines TRBV6-6 with TRBJ2-5, with D possibly being TRBD2 (6 bases). The CDR3 sequence is 12 residues long. Trimming shortened V by 5 bases and J by 2 bases, and 6 bases separated the two germline ends. Germline V gene data show CDR1 as MNHNY and CDR2 as SVGAGI (reference sequence). The chain's CDR3 is CASSGTQETQYF. In nucleotides, the CDR3 is TGTGCCAGCAGTGGGACTCAAGAGACCCAGTACTTC.

This clone appeared a single time. The CDR3 protein is CASSHQDRGDSPLHF. CDR3 bases: TGCGCCAGCAGCCACCAGGACAGGGGGGATTCACCCCTCCACTTT. The V and J genes are TRBV5-1 and TRBJ1-6; TRBD1 aligns across 10 bases. Germline assignment: CDR1 SGHRS and CDR2 YFSETQ. The CDR3 contains 15 residues. After removal of 4 bases from V and 8 bases from J, the junction contained 6 bases not matched to a gene. Full variable domain (rest looked up from reference TRBV5-1 and TRBJ1-6): KAGVTQTPRYLIKTRGQQVTLSCSPISGHRSVSWYQQTPGQGLQFLFEYFSETQRNKGNFPGRFSGRQFSNSRSEMNVSTLELGDSALYLCASSHQDRGDSPLHFGNGTRLTVT.

The CDR3 sequence is CASSSLGPNYGYTF. In DNA form, the CDR3 reads TGTGCCAGCAGCTCCCTGGGACCTAACTATGGCTACACCTTC. The rearrangement links TRBV4-2 to TRBJ1-2, with D perhaps matching TRBD1 (5 bases). The CDR3 length is 14 residues. Per the germline V gene, CDR1 is LGHNA and CDR2 is YNFKEQ. With 5 bases removed from V and 0 bases from J, the gap between germline ends came to 10 bases.

The CDR3 is CASSTTTGSSYEQYF. For the CDR3, the DNA is TGCGCCAGCAGCACCACCACAGGGAGCTCCTACGAGCAGTACTTC. This chain joins TRBV5-1 and TRBJ2-7; TRBD1 is a possible D gene (6 bases). The CDR3 totals 15 residues. In germline, CDR1 is SGHRS, CDR2 YFSETQ. Deletions cut 4 bases from V and 0 bases from J, with 14 bases between.

The J gene is TRBJ2-7, the V gene TRBV10-1, with TRBD2 identical over 7 bases. V lost 3 bases to trimming and J lost 0 bases; unmatched junction nucleotides: 2. The germline gives CDR1 WNHNN, CDR2 SYGVQD (reference sequence). The CDR3 consists of 14 residues. CDR3 sequence: CASSDGGSSYEQYF. DNA for the CDR3: TGCGCCAGCAGTGACGGCGGGAGCTCCTACGAGCAGTACTTC.

The gene calls are TRBV10-3 and TRBJ2-1; no reliable D call. The length of the CDR3 is 11 residues. The V end lost 11 bases, the J end lost 7 bases, and 12 bases lay between the germline ends. Germline CDR1 is ENHRY and CDR2 is SYGVKD. This CDR3 reads CAAGGLNEQFF. The CDR3, as DNA: TGTGCCGCCGGCGGCTTGAATGAGCAGTTCTTC.

CDR3 nucleotides: TGTGCCAGCAGCCCGGAGCGACAGCAGACCCAGTACTTC. Translating it yields CASSPERQQTQYF. This chain connects TRBV6-5 to TRBJ2-5; weak D call: TRBD1 (5 bases). The CDR3 extends over 13 amino acids. The V gene lost 6 bases and the J gene lost 6 bases, with 14 bases spanning the gap. Germline V gives CDR1 MNHEY, CDR2 SVGAGI.

Regarding this clone: The same CDR3 is also encoded by other DNA sequences in this sample. The CDR3 loop reads CAWSVQGDTQYF. CDR3 DNA sequence: TGTGCCTGGAGTGTACAAGGAGATACGCAGTATTTT. The chain combines TRBV30 with TRBJ2-3; no firm D call. The V and J ends lost 0 bases and 5 bases respectively, with 6 bases between them. Germline values: CDR1 GTSNPN, CDR2 SVGIG (reference sequence). The CDR3 length is 12 residues.

The chain carries TRBV30 and TRBJ2-2; perhaps D is TRBD1 or TRBD2 (5 bases each). The CDR3 has 14 amino acids. In germline, CDR1 is GTSNPN, CDR2 SVGIG (reference sequence). V shed 3 bases and J shed 3 bases, with 11 bases lying between them. CDR3 DNA sequence: TGTGCCTGGAGCCTGGGACCCCACACCGGGGAGCTGTTTTTT. This encodes CAWSLGPHTGELFF.

V and J are TRBV5-6 and TRBJ2-6; 9 positions match TRBD1. Unmatched junction bases numbered 1, after V lost 3 bases and J lost 0 bases. The CDR3 loop spans 16 amino acids. In germline, CDR1 is SGHDT, CDR2 YYEEEE. The CDR3 DNA sequence: TGTGCCAGCAGCTGGGGACAGGGCTCTGGGGCCAACGTCCTGACTTTC. Amino acids: CASSWGQGSGANVLTF.

The chain is built from TRBV10-3 and TRBJ2-7; D remains ambiguous. Trimming removed 6 bases at V and 5 bases at J, with 8 bases between. Germline values: CDR1 ENHRY, CDR2 SYGVKD. The CDR3 runs to 11 residues. CDR3 in amino acids: CAISVRDEQYF. In DNA form, the CDR3 reads TGTGCCATCAGCGTTAGGGACGAGCAGTACTTC.

This chain uses TRBV6-5 with TRBJ2-7; no definite D call. Germline CDR1 reads MNHEY; CDR2 reads SVGAGI. Between the trimmed V and J ends, which lost 4 bases and 3 bases, there was a span of 13 bases. The CDR3 is 14 residues long. The CDR3 DNA sequence: TGTGCCAGCAGTTCGGAAAAGGCGCACTACGAGCAGTACTTC. It codes for CASSSEKAHYEQYF.

The count of this clone is one. In DNA, the CDR3 is TGCGCCAGCAGCACAGGAGGGGCTAACTATGGCTACACCTTC. Translating gives CASSTGGANYGYTF. This chain connects TRBV5-1 to TRBJ1-2, with D maybe TRBD1 (5 bases). V was trimmed by 4 bases and J by 0 bases, leaving 10 bases between them. This CDR3 is built from 14 residues. Germline CDR1 is SGHRS and CDR2 is YFSETQ.

The chain links TRBV5-6 to TRBJ2-7, with a weak D call TRBD1 (6 bases). The V end was cut by 2 bases, the J end by 12 bases, with 12 bases between. Germline V gives CDR1 SGHDT, CDR2 YYEEEE. The CDR3 runs to 11 residues. CDR3: CASSLSGEWYF. CDR3 bases: TGTGCCAGCAGCTTATCAGGGGAGTGGTACTTC.

The chain links TRBV7-8 to TRBJ2-7, with D possibly TRBD1 on 6 matching bases. The germline gives CDR1 SGHVS, CDR2 FQNEAQ. The CDR3 length is 14 residues. The ends were cut back, 4 bases at V and 1 base at J, with 11 bases in the middle. CDR3 in amino acids: CASSYSTGSYEQYF. DNA of the CDR3: TGTGCCAGCAGCTACTCAACAGGGTCCTACGAGCAGTACTTC.

The rearrangement uses TRBV9 and TRBJ2-4; maybe TRBD1 (5 bases). From germline, CDR1 is SGDLS and CDR2 YYNGEE. Trimming shortened V by 2 bases and J by 5 bases, and 17 bases separated the two germline ends. The CDR3 is made up of 16 amino acids. The CDR3: CASSVETQGPENIQYF. The DNA for the CDR3 is TGTGCCAGCAGCGTCGAGACGCAGGGCCCCGAAAACATTCAGTACTTC.

Concerning this clone: A much bigger clone sits one base away, suggesting this may be a read error. V and J are TRBV19 and TRBJ1-2, with no clear D. The CDR3 consists of 13 residues. V was trimmed by 3 bases and J by 8 bases, leaving 13 bases between them. Germline CDR1 reads LNHDA; CDR2 reads SQIVND (reference sequence). CDR3 sequence: CASSIFRGQGYTF. The CDR3 DNA reads as TGTGCCAGTAGTATTTTCCGTGGTCAGGGCTACACCTTC.

This chain links TRBV18 with TRBJ1-1; 7 bases match TRBD1. The CDR3 has 13 residues. Germline trimming cut 3 bases from V and 4 bases from J; bases unmatched to any gene: 2. Germline lookup yields CDR1 KGHSH and CDR2 LQKENI. The CDR3, as DNA: TGTGCCAGCTCACCCAACAGGGGCACTGAAGCTTTCTTT. It encodes CASSPNRGTEAFF.

The genes are TRBV25-1 and TRBJ2-2; 10 bases align to TRBD1. Germline assignment: CDR1 MGHDK and CDR2 SYGVNS. CDR3 size: 15 residues. J lost 3 bases, V lost 5 bases, and 3 bases had no gene match. The CDR3 here is CASSSDRGYTGELFF. The CDR3 nucleotides read TGTGCCAGCAGTTCGGACAGGGGGTACACCGGGGAGCTGTTTTTT. Based on the CDR3 plus reference TRBV25-1 and TRBJ2-2, the full variable domain is EADIYQTPRYLVIGTGKKITLECSQTMGHDKMYWYQQDPGMELHLIHYSYGVNSTEKGDLSSESTVSRIRTEHFPLTLESARPSHTSQYLCASSSDRGYTGELFFGEGSRLTVL.

The chain carries TRBV14 and TRBJ2-1; maybe TRBD2 (6 bases). The CDR3 is 15 amino acids. Germline loops: CDR1 SGHDN, CDR2 FVKESK. Trimming removed 4 bases from V and 3 bases from J, with 13 bases in between. CDR3 nucleotides: TGTGCCAGCAGCCTCGGAGGGTTTAGCTACAATGAGCAGTTCTTC. Encoded protein: CASSLGGFSYNEQFF.

As to this clone: Other nucleotide sequences from this sample produce the same CDR3. The V and J genes are TRBV5-4 and TRBJ2-7; D possibly corresponds to TRBD1 (6 bases). The CDR3 is 14 amino acids. Looked up from germline, CDR1 is SGHNT and CDR2 is YYREEE (reference sequence). Trimming took off 4 bases at V and 0 bases at J, with 11 bases between the two ends. CDR3 bases: TGTGCCAGCAGCACGGGACAAGACTCCTACGAGCAGTACTTC. Amino acid sequence: CASSTGQDSYEQYF.

The chain has TRBV10-3 and TRBJ2-3; tentative D call: TRBD2 (6 bases). The germline V and J ends were trimmed by 4 bases and 0 bases, with 11 bases remaining between them. Germline CDR1 is ENHRY and CDR2 is SYGVKD. There are 15 residues in the CDR3. CDR3 amino acids: CAISGTSPSTDTQYF. The CDR3 DNA sequence: TGTGCCATCAGTGGAACTAGCCCCAGCACAGATACGCAGTATTTT.

The gene calls are TRBV15 and TRBJ1-5; D not certain. The CDR3 covers 14 residues. Per the germline V gene, CDR1 is LNHNV and CDR2 is YYDKDF (reference sequence). V was shortened by 1 base and J by 9 bases, with 13 bases between the two germline ends. The CDR3 protein is CATSRAGSYRPQHF. CDR3 nucleotide sequence: TGTGCCACCAGCAGAGCCGGAAGCTATCGGCCCCAGCATTTT.

The chain carries TRBV7-2 and TRBJ2-3; 13 bases agree with TRBD2. This CDR3 has 17 amino acids. Germline loops: CDR1 SGHTA, CDR2 FQGNSA. J was trimmed by 4 bases and V by 4 bases; bases with no gene match: 8. This CDR3 is CASSSGTSGVIADTQYF. CDR3 DNA: TGTGCCAGCAGCTCCGGGACTAGCGGGGTGATCGCAGATACGCAGTATTTT.

The J gene is TRBJ1-6, the V gene TRBV6-6, with D hard to call. The CDR3 is 12 residues long. The V and J ends lost 2 bases and 8 bases respectively, with 4 bases between them. Germline V gene sequence: CDR1 MNHNY, CDR2 SVGAGI (reference sequence). This CDR3 reads CASSYPDSPLHF. Here the CDR3 DNA reads TGTGCCAGCAGTTACCCAGATTCACCCCTCCACTTT.